This TCR beta chain originates from a study of shared clonotypes between healthy human individuals. Study-wide context: Donors had three CD4 naive, three CD4 memory, two CD8 naive and one CD8 memory plate apiece. Findings and limits, study-wide: A reduction in generation probabilities was seen for non-shared clonotypes relative to those shared by all four donors.

About this clone itself: Its specificity is unknown. Other DNA sequences in this sample translate to the same CDR3.

Generated by immunoSEQ multiplex PCR, the TCRdb table keeps only in-frame clones and is missing some. The sample contains 2 million to 3 million clones, 93% of which appear only once. The V gene lost 5 bases and the J gene lost 4 bases, with 9 bases spanning the gap. This CDR3 region has 13 residues. CDR1 is LNHDA, CDR2 SQIVND, per germline (reference sequence). The sample consisted of naive CD4+ T cells from PBMCs. As to subset: CD45RA+ positively selected. The TCR comes from a man between 18 and 29 years old in good health. Some clones in this sample may be carry-over from other donors' samples. The chain employs TRBV19 and TRBJ1-5; D might be TRBD1 (5 bases). The CDR3 sequence: CASSLQVNQPQHF. The CDR3 nucleotides read TGTGCCAGTAGTCTACAGGTTAATCAGCCCCAGCATTTT.